This entry lists 9 T cell receptor beta chains sequenced from one sample in a study of PD-1 blockade in classical Hodgkin lymphoma. Stated time point: cycle 4 day 1 (C4D1), after five to seven weeks of nivolumab. There was relapse after autologous stem cell transplantation in every patient, and there was variation in brentuximab vedotin exposure. Sequenced by immunoSEQ multiplex PCR; TCRdb stores in-frame clones only, minus some. The sample has about 32,000 clones, around 85% seen once. This material consisted of peripheral blood mononuclear cells (PBMCs), taken before the fourth cycle of nivolumab. The receptors were gathered from a human donor with classical Hodgkin lymphoma.

The chain recombines TRBV7-3 with TRBJ2-2; 8 nucleotides agree with TRBD1. The CDR3 runs to 13 residues. Trimming removed 5 bases from V and 7 bases from J; junction bases left unmatched: 3. Germline CDR1 is SGHTA and CDR2 is FQGTGA. The CDR3 loop reads CASSGQGGGELFF. CDR3 DNA: TGTGCCAGCAGCGGACAGGGAGGCGGGGAGCTGTTTTTT.

The chain's CDR3 is CASSGFGLYEQYF. CDR3 in DNA: TGTGCCAGCAGTGGGTTCGGCCTCTACGAGCAGTACTTC. This chain joins TRBV2 and TRBJ2-7; D gene ambiguous. Trimming took off 4 bases at V and 3 bases at J, with 10 bases between the two ends. This CDR3 has 13 residues. CDR1 is SNHLY and CDR2 is FYNNEI in the germline V gene.

The rearrangement uses TRBV28 and TRBJ1-2, with a tentative D call TRBD1 (6 bases). The V gene's germline CDR1 is MDHEN and CDR2 SYDVKM. Trimming shortened V by 1 base and J by 8 bases, and 11 bases separated the two germline ends. The CDR3 runs to 13 residues. As DNA, the CDR3 is TGTGCCAGCAGTTTATACAGGGCGTGGGGCTACACCTTC. This sequence encodes CASSLYRAWGYTF.

The chain uses TRBV2 and TRBJ2-3; D is ambiguous. This CDR3 spans 16 amino acids. Germline-derived CDR1 and CDR2 are SNHLY and FYNNEI. Trimming removed 3 bases at V and 2 bases at J, with 15 bases between. The CDR3 reads CASSDLGWSNTDTQYF. The DNA for the CDR3 is TGTGCCAGCAGTGATCTTGGCTGGTCTAACACAGATACGCAGTATTTT.

The V gene is TRBV4-3, the J gene TRBJ2-7; 7 bases align to TRBD2. Germline V gives CDR1 LGHNA, CDR2 YSLEER. Losses at the gene ends were 4 bases for V and 2 bases for J; bases not matched to a gene: 2. The CDR3 extends over 13 amino acids. The DNA for the CDR3 is TGCGCCAGCAGCCCAGGGAGGGCCTACGAGCAGTACTTC. Its translation is CASSPGRAYEQYF.

This chain links TRBV6-5 with TRBJ1-1; D not certain. V lost 4 bases, J lost 1 base, and 7 bases lay in between. The germline V gene has CDR1 MNHEY and CDR2 SVGAGI. The CDR3 totals 13 residues. The CDR3 DNA reads TGTGCCAGCAGTTGGCAGCCGAACACTGAAGCTTTCTTT. Its protein is CASSWQPNTEAFF.

The genes are TRBV7-2 and TRBJ2-7; TRBD1 is a possible D gene (6 bases). The CDR3 has 14 amino acids. The V end lost 1 base, the J end lost 3 bases, and 10 bases lay between the germline ends. CDR1 and CDR2 (germline): SGHTA, FQGNSA. The CDR3 spells CASSLVAGVYEQYV. Here the CDR3 DNA reads TGTGCCAGCAGCTTAGTTGCAGGGGTCTACGAGCAGTACGTC.

The chain recombines TRBV19 with TRBJ1-5; no reliable D call. Trimming removed 6 bases from V and 6 bases from J, with 12 bases in between. The CDR3 length is 13 residues. CDR1 and CDR2 (germline): LNHDA, SQIVND (reference sequence). The CDR3, as DNA: TGTGCCAGTAGAGGGTTTTTCGGTCAGCCCCAGCATTTT. Residues: CASRGFFGQPQHF.

The chain is built from TRBV11-2 and TRBJ2-7; D is undetermined. Trimming removed 4 bases from V and 2 bases from J, with 12 bases in between. This CDR3 is 14 amino acids long. Germline loops: CDR1 SGHAT, CDR2 FQNNGV. The CDR3 is CASSSLTRPYEQYF. The DNA for the CDR3 is TGTGCCAGCAGCTCCTTGACGCGCCCCTACGAGCAGTACTTC.